Below, 20 T cell receptor beta chains from the same sample are listed, as sequenced in a study of T-cell reconstitution after alpha-beta-depleted transplantation in children. Unique molecular identifiers were used to barcode this TCRbeta library. TCRdb reprocessed the PCR reads via MiXCR and lists one record per CDR3 protein. The data hold about 580,000 distinct CDR3 sequences, with 25% to 30% observed a single time. The sequences come from PBMCs, collected before TCRalphabeta/CD19-depleted stem cell transplant. Every receptor here comes from a boy in the first two years of life with Wiskott-Aldrich syndrome, due to receive a stem cell transplant.

The chain recombines TRBV5-1 with TRBJ2-3; no clear D. Germline V gene sequence: CDR1 SGHRS, CDR2 YFSETQ. The CDR3 runs to 14 residues. The ends were cut back, 4 bases at V and 2 bases at J, with 11 bases in the middle. CDR3 bases: TGCGCCAGCAGCGTCCGGGTCCACACAGATACGCAGTATTTT. As protein: CASSVRVHTDTQYF.

The CDR3 nucleotides are TGTGCCAGCAGTTTAGAGCATCTAGCGGGAGTCTTTACGCAGTATTTT. Protein: CASSLEHLAGVFTQYF. This sequence joins TRBV28 and TRBJ2-3; the match to TRBD2 covers 10 bases. V was clipped by 2 bases and J by 8 bases; unmatched bases: 10. Germline loops: CDR1 MDHEN, CDR2 SYDVKM. The CDR3 is 16 residues long.

The rearrangement uses TRBV7-2 and TRBJ2-7, with D possibly being TRBD2 (6 bases). Trimming pared 5 bases from V and 0 bases from J, leaving 17 bases between. The length of the CDR3 is 16 residues. CDR1 SGHTA and CDR2 FQGNSA come from the germline V gene. In DNA form, the CDR3 reads TGTGCCAGCAGCCGTTATAGCGGCCTAAGCTCCTACGAGCAGTACTTC. Its translation: CASSRYSGLSSYEQYF. The full variable domain, with the rest looked up from reference TRBV7-2 and TRBJ2-7, is GAGVSQSPSNKVTEKGKDVELRCDPISGHTALYWYRQSLGQGLEFLIYFQGNSAPDKSGLPSDRFSAERTGGSVSTLTIQRTQQEDSAVYLCASSRYSGLSSYEQYFGPGTRLTVT.

This clonotype was seen a handful of times. The genes are TRBV5-1 and TRBJ1-1; D is possibly TRBD1 (6 bases). This CDR3 is built from 14 residues. CDR1 is SGHRS, CDR2 YFSETQ, per germline. The V end lost 4 bases, the J end lost 1 base, and 11 bases lay between the germline ends. CDR3 protein: CASSPDRKNTEAFF. The CDR3 coding sequence is TGCGCCAGCAGCCCTGACAGGAAGAACACTGAAGCTTTCTTT.

This chain links TRBV11-2 with TRBJ2-5; D not certain. The CDR3 has 16 amino acids. Trimming stripped 5 bases from V and 5 bases from J, with 21 bases between. Germline loops: CDR1 SGHAT, CDR2 FQNNGV. Here the CDR3 DNA reads TGTGCCAGCAGCCCCCAATCTCTTTTGGCCAAGGAGACCCAGTACTTC. Its translation: CASSPQSLLAKETQYF.

This clonotype came up a few times. V and J are TRBV4-2 and TRBJ2-3, with 13 bases identical to TRBD2. CDR3 size: 18 residues. Germline lookup yields CDR1 LGHNA and CDR2 YNFKEQ. Trimming at V came to 3 bases and at J to 2 bases, leaving 8 bases not matched to a gene. In nucleotides, the CDR3 is TGTGCCAGCAGCCAGGCCTTGGGACTAGCGGGGAACACAGATACGCAGTATTTT. The encoded protein is CASSQALGLAGNTDTQYF.

Only one count was recorded for this clonotype. This chain joins TRBV7-2 and TRBJ2-1, with D unclear. This CDR3 has 14 residues. In germline, CDR1 is SGHTA, CDR2 FQGNSA. The V end was cut by 4 bases, the J end by 9 bases, with 16 bases between. This CDR3 reads CASSSSFNMGEQFF. The CDR3 DNA reads as TGTGCCAGCAGCTCGAGCTTCAATATGGGTGAGCAGTTCTTC.

The V and J genes are TRBV15 and TRBJ2-3; D may be TRBD2 (5 bases). Trimming stripped 1 base from V and 7 bases from J, with 9 bases between. This CDR3 is built from 13 residues. Looked up from germline, CDR1 is LNHNV and CDR2 is YYDKDF (reference sequence). The CDR3 protein is CATSRAGFNTQYF. CDR3 nucleotides: TGTGCCACCAGCAGAGCGGGGTTTAATACGCAGTATTTT.

The rearrangement links TRBV20-1 to TRBJ2-1, with 14 bases fitting TRBD2. J gave up 2 bases and V 3 bases, and 6 bases lay outside the gene matches. The CDR3 sequence is 17 residues long. The germline V gene encodes CDR1 DFQATT and CDR2 SNEGSKA (reference sequence). This CDR3 is CSASWGLAGVAYNEQFF. CDR3 coding DNA: TGCAGTGCTAGTTGGGGACTAGCGGGAGTGGCCTACAATGAGCAGTTCTTC.

This clonotype was found a few times. V gene TRBV12-3 or TRBV12-4 combines with J gene TRBJ2-3; possibly TRBD1 for D (6 bases). The CDR3 sequence is 15 residues long. Trimming cost V 7 bases and J 6 bases, with 20 bases left between them. Written as DNA, the CDR3 is TGTGCCAGCAAGGGGGTTACAATGCGCGGGGATACGCAGTATTTT. Encoded protein: CASKGVTMRGDTQYF.

CDR3 sequence reads: CASSYTSGGTGELFF. For the CDR3, the DNA is TGTGCCAGCAGTTATACTAGCGGGGGCACCGGGGAGCTGTTTTTT. The chain employs TRBV12-3 or TRBV12-4 and TRBJ2-2; TRBD2 aligns across 11 bases. V was pared by 4 bases and J by 4 bases, with 2 bases of the junction left unmatched. The CDR3 runs 15 residues.

This clonotype was counted between two and nine times. The chain couples TRBV7-8 to TRBJ2-3; 8 nucleotides match TRBD2. V was clipped by 4 bases and J by 5 bases; unmatched bases: 11. Per the germline V gene, CDR1 is SGHVS and CDR2 is FQNEAQ. The CDR3 is 16 amino acids. CDR3 sequence (DNA): TGTGCCAGCAGCTACCTTAGCGGGGACGCCGGAGATACGCAGTATTTT. Translated, it gives CASSYLSGDAGDTQYF.

The rearrangement links TRBV6-1 to TRBJ2-1; perhaps D is TRBD1 or TRBD2 (6 bases each). Deletions cut 6 bases from V and 6 bases from J, with 18 bases between. CDR1 is MNHNS, CDR2 SASEGT, per germline. This CDR3 comprises 15 residues. The CDR3 coding sequence is TGTGCCAGCAGCCCCCCCGGGGGCCTTATCAATGAGCAGTTCTTC. Its translation: CASSPPGGLINEQFF.

This clonotype was seen a few times. J is TRBJ2-2 and V is TRBV12-3 or TRBV12-4; 7 bases align to TRBD2. V trimming: 0 bases; J trimming: 1 base; junction bases outside the gene matches: 2. The CDR3 spans 16 residues. DNA for the CDR3: TGTGCCAGCAGTTTAGCGGGAGGGGTGAACACCGGGGAGCTGTTTTTT. It translates to CASSLAGGVNTGELFF.

This clonotype was seen only a few times. The chain recombines TRBV28 with TRBJ2-1; D gene ambiguous. CDR1 MDHEN and CDR2 SYDVKM come from the germline V gene. The CDR3 runs to 15 residues. V shed 4 bases and J shed 4 bases, with 14 bases lying between them. The CDR3 sequence is CASSSFSRGYNEQFF. The CDR3 region has the DNA TGTGCCAGCAGTTCCTTTAGTCGTGGGTACAATGAGCAGTTCTTC.

This clonotype was observed a handful of times. The chain is built from TRBV20-1 and TRBJ1-4; D gene ambiguous. This CDR3 contains 15 residues. The germline V and J ends were trimmed by 2 bases and 1 base, with 11 bases remaining between them. From germline, CDR1 is DFQATT and CDR2 SNEGSKA (reference sequence). The CDR3 DNA reads TGCAGTGCTAGATCGAGGAGGGTAACTAATGAAAAACTGTTTTTT. Protein product: CSARSRRVTNEKLFF.

This rearrangement joins TRBV18 to TRBJ2-7, with 7 bases matching TRBD2. Germline V CDR1 and CDR2: KGHSH, LQKENI. V lost 3 bases, J lost 0 bases, and 11 bases stayed unmatched. The CDR3 consists of 17 residues. This CDR3 reads CASSPETGTTVSYEQYF. Here the CDR3 DNA reads TGTGCCAGCTCACCCGAGACCGGGACTACCGTCTCCTACGAGCAGTACTTC.

The chain uses TRBV5-1 and TRBJ2-5; 9 nucleotides match TRBD2. This CDR3 contains 16 residues. Germline CDR1 reads SGHRS; CDR2 reads YFSETQ. Trimming at V came to 0 bases and at J to 1 base, leaving 4 bases not matched to a gene. The CDR3 protein is CASSLALAGPQETQYF. The CDR3 DNA reads as TGCGCCAGCAGCTTGGCACTAGCGGGTCCCCAAGAGACCCAGTACTTC.

This clonotype was picked up a small number of times. The rearrangement joins TRBV20-1 to TRBJ2-1, with TRBD2 identical over 8 bases. J lost 8 bases, V lost 5 bases, and 17 bases had no gene match. Germline CDR1 reads DFQATT; CDR2 reads SNEGSKA (reference sequence). CDR3 length: 16 residues. The CDR3 sequence: CSAGSYSGSVNYEQFF. CDR3 DNA: TGCAGTGCTGGATCCTACAGCGGGAGCGTCAACTATGAGCAGTTCTTC.

This rearrangement joins TRBV3-1 to TRBJ2-7; possible D gene TRBD1, 6 bases. Germline CDR1 reads LGHDT; CDR2 reads YNNKEL (reference sequence). This CDR3 is built from 13 residues. Trimming cost V 6 bases and J 6 bases, with 15 bases left between them. DNA for the CDR3: TGTGCCAGCAGTCGACAGGTCTTGGGCGAGCAGTACTTC. Translation gives CASSRQVLGEQYF.